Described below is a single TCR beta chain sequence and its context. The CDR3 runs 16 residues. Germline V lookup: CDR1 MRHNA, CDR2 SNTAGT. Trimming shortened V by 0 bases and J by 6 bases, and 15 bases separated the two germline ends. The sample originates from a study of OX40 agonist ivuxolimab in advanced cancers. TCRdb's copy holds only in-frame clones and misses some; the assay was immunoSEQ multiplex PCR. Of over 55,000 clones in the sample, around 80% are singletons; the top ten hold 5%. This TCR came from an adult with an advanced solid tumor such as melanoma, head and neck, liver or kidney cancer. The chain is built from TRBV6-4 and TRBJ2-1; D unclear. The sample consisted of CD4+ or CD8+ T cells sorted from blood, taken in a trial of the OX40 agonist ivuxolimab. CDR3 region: CASSDSSLGRANEQFF. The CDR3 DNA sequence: TGTGCCAGCAGTGACTCGAGTCTTGGACGGGCCAATGAGCAGTTCTTC.